This T cell receptor (beta chain) is drawn from a study of T cell repertoires in cytomegalovirus infection. The overall study: TCR beta signatures that were public indicated CMV infection and matching HLA type. Study-level results: HLA-C-restricted, CMV-specific TCR beta clonotypes were dominant ex vivo. Using cumulative public TCR beta family frequency, the authors identified those who carried CMV together with the relevant HLA.

This clonotype was detected a few times. Its specificity is not known. TCRdb ran MiXCR on the reads and lists one entry per CDR3 protein. The table includes about 180,000 distinct CDR3 sequences, roughly 14% detected once. Sequencing input: PBMCs. The clonotype comes from a human donor in good health (CMV status not recorded). Some clones in this sample may be carry-over from other donors' samples.

The CDR3 nucleotides are TGTGCCATCAGTGGATCCGGGACAGGGCCAACTCACAATGAGCAGTTCTTC. Protein product: CAISGSGTGPTHNEQFF. The chain is built from TRBV10-3 and TRBJ2-1; TRBD1 agrees at 9 bases. The germline V gene has CDR1 ENHRY and CDR2 SYGVKD. The length of the CDR3 is 17 residues. V lost 4 bases and J lost 5; bases outside the gene matches: 12.